Each of the 27 T cell receptor beta chains below was sequenced from the same sample in a study of blood T cell repertoires in COVID-19. Clones were read by immunoSEQ multiplex PCR, and TCRdb kept only the in-frame ones, dropping some. The sample records about 250,000 clones, over 70% being singletons. Sequencing was carried out using peripheral blood. These TCRs come from a man between 40 and 49 years old with active or convalescent COVID-19.

This clone came up once. The rearrangement uses TRBV6-1 and TRBJ1-5, with 10 bases aligning to TRBD1. From germline, CDR1 is MNHNS and CDR2 SASEGT. CDR3 length equals 16 residues. The trim removed 4 bases at V and 3 bases at J, leaving 6 bases unmatched. DNA of the CDR3: TGTGCCAGCAGTGCGGGACAGGGGATGTCCAATCAGCCCCAGCATTTT. Amino acid sequence: CASSAGQGMSNQPQHF.

Comments on this clone: At one boundary the junction diverges from the germline segment, which might be a read error. The V gene is TRBV7-3, the J gene TRBJ1-2, with 9 bases that match TRBD1. CDR1 and CDR2 from the germline V gene are SGHTA and FQGTGA. The CDR3 runs 15 residues. The CDR3 loop is CASSITGGDVYGYTF. CDR3 DNA: TGTGCCAGCAGCATAACAGGGGGCGACGTCTATGGCTACACCTTC.

A single count supports this clone. The chain uses TRBV19 and TRBJ1-6; weak D call: TRBD1 (5 bases). Looked up from germline, CDR1 is LNHDA and CDR2 is SQIVND (reference sequence). Trimming cost V 7 bases and J 6 bases, with 25 bases left between them. This CDR3 spans 18 amino acids. DNA of the CDR3: TGTGCCAGTAACCCCAACGACGGCACGCCAAGGGGTAATTCACCCCTCCACTTT. As protein: CASNPNDGTPRGNSPLHF.

The chain carries TRBV5-1 and TRBJ2-3; D unresolved. V lost 0 bases to trimming and J lost 0 bases, with 8 bases between them. The CDR3 spans 15 residues. CDR1 is SGHRS and CDR2 is YFSETQ in the germline V gene. CDR3: CASSLELASTDTQYF. In DNA, the CDR3 is TGCGCCAGCAGCTTGGAACTTGCTAGCACAGATACGCAGTATTTT.

This chain uses TRBV11-3 with TRBJ1-1, with TRBD1 identical over 9 bases. Per germline, CDR1 SGHNT and CDR2 YENEEA. The junction had 6 bases not matched to a gene; V was cut back by 6 bases and J by 4 bases. The length of the CDR3 is 14 residues. In DNA, the CDR3 is TGTGCCAGCAGTAAGACAGGGGGGATCACTGAAGCTTTCTTT. Translating it yields CASSKTGGITEAFF.

There are a few counts of this clone. The chain couples TRBV5-1 to TRBJ2-5; 8 bases are shared with TRBD1. The CDR3 totals 14 residues. CDR1 SGHRS and CDR2 YFSETQ come from the germline V gene. The junction had 6 bases not matched to a gene; V was cut back by 4 bases and J by 4 bases. CDR3: CASSPDRVAETQYF. The CDR3 DNA is TGCGCCAGCAGCCCGGACAGGGTAGCAGAGACCCAGTACTTC.

This chain uses TRBV24-1 with TRBJ2-1; 11 positions match TRBD2. The CDR3 loop spans 18 amino acids. Unmatched junction bases numbered 8, after V lost 1 base and J lost 4 bases. Germline loops: CDR1 KGHDR, CDR2 SFDVKD. CDR3 sequence reads: CATSDFSGTSGKYNEQFF. The CDR3, as DNA: TGTGCCACCAGTGATTTCTCCGGGACTAGCGGCAAATACAATGAGCAGTTCTTC.

This chain's CDR3 is CASSIKEISNQPQHF. The CDR3 nucleotides are TGTGCCAGTAGTATAAAGGAGATTAGCAATCAGCCCCAGCATTTT. V is TRBV19 and J is TRBJ1-5; D call uncertain. There are 15 residues in the CDR3. Germline CDR1 LNHDA, CDR2 SQIVND (reference sequence). Trimming removed 2 bases at V and 0 bases at J, with 8 bases between.

This clone has just one count. The rearrangement joins TRBV7-2 to TRBJ1-1, with D perhaps TRBD1 (6 bases). The CDR3 runs 13 residues. V was trimmed by 6 bases and J by 4 bases, leaving 12 bases between them. Germline loops: CDR1 SGHTA, CDR2 FQGNSA. This chain's CDR3 is CASRLTGFTEAFF. The CDR3 DNA reads as TGTGCCAGCAGACTAACAGGGTTCACTGAAGCTTTCTTT.

The chain employs TRBV3-1 (or the pseudogene TRBV3-2) and TRBJ1-1; 8 bases match TRBD1. Unmatched junction bases numbered 7, after V lost 1 base and J lost 12 bases. Germline lookup yields CDR1 LGHDT and CDR2 YNNKEL (reference sequence). The CDR3 totals 13 residues. The CDR3 DNA sequence: TGTGCCAGCAGCCAAGGAAAGCAGGGGGCAACTTTCTTT. Protein product: CASSQGKQGATFF.

V gene TRBV10-3 combines with J gene TRBJ2-1; TRBD1 might be the D (6 bases). Trimming stripped 10 bases from V and 6 bases from J, with 10 bases between. The CDR3 is made up of 11 amino acids. The V gene's germline CDR1 is ENHRY and CDR2 SYGVKD. CDR3 DNA: TGTGCCACCCTAGGGGGCAATGAGCAGTTCTTC. It translates to CATLGGNEQFF.

The chain carries TRBV25-1 and TRBJ1-1, with D perhaps matching TRBD1 (6 bases). Looked up from germline, CDR1 is MGHDK and CDR2 is SYGVNS. The CDR3 covers 14 residues. Trimming left V 7 bases short and J 1 base short, with 13 bases between. The CDR3 sequence is CASTTGLANTEAFF. Written as DNA, the CDR3 is TGTGCCAGCACAACAGGGTTGGCGAACACTGAAGCTTTCTTT.

This chain links TRBV11-3 with TRBJ2-7; possible D gene TRBD1, 6 bases. V lost 5 bases and J lost 4, with 15 bases in between. Germline lookup yields CDR1 SGHNT and CDR2 YENEEA. CDR3 length: 14 amino acids. CDR3 region: CASSPRGRGYEQYF. The DNA for the CDR3 is TGTGCCAGCAGCCCCCGGGGCAGGGGTTACGAGCAGTACTTC.

J is TRBJ1-1 and V is TRBV4-3; no firm D call. This CDR3 is 15 amino acids long. Germline values: CDR1 LGHNA, CDR2 YSLEER. The V gene lost 1 base and the J gene lost 4 bases, with 13 bases spanning the gap. DNA of the CDR3: TGCGCCAGCAGCCAAGCGGAGGGTATCTCCACTGAAGCTTTCTTT. It encodes CASSQAEGISTEAFF.

This clone was detected only once. CDR3 amino acids: CASSPVSLSGRAMDTQYF. DNA for the CDR3: TGTGCCAGCTCACCAGTTTCTCTAAGCGGGAGGGCCATGGATACGCAGTATTTT. The gene calls are TRBV18 and TRBJ2-3; TRBD2 matches 10 bases. Trimming took 2 bases from V and 6 from J; bases not matched to a gene: 14. CDR3 length: 18 amino acids. Germline CDR1 is KGHSH and CDR2 is LQKENI.

This clone was detected a few times. The identical CDR3 is also encoded by other nucleotide sequences in the sample. The chain couples TRBV7-6 to TRBJ1-2; tentative D call: TRBD1 (6 bases). In germline, CDR1 is SGHVS, CDR2 FNYEAQ. The CDR3 spans 13 residues. With 3 bases removed from V and 5 bases from J, the gap between germline ends came to 10 bases. In nucleotides, the CDR3 is TGTGCCAGCAGCTTTTCCACAGGGTATGGCTACACCTTC. Residues: CASSFSTGYGYTF.

The chain uses TRBV6-4 and TRBJ2-7, with 9 bases identical to TRBD1. The junction had 11 bases not matched to a gene; V was cut back by 3 bases and J by 5 bases. This CDR3 comprises 16 residues. Germline CDR1 and CDR2: MRHNA and SNTAGT. CDR3 loop: CASSEKFGQGFDEQYF. The CDR3 DNA is TGTGCCAGCAGTGAAAAGTTTGGACAGGGGTTCGACGAGCAGTACTTC.

CDR3 sequence (DNA): TGTGCCAGCAGCACCTATAGCGGGGGGGCAGATACGCAGTATTTT. It yields the protein CASSTYSGGADTQYF. The chain joins TRBV7-2 to TRBJ2-3, with 11 bases matching TRBD2. The V gene's germline CDR1 is SGHTA and CDR2 FQGNSA. The CDR3 covers 15 residues. V lost 5 bases and J lost 4; bases outside the gene matches: 5. The full variable domain, rest sourced from reference TRBV7-2 and TRBJ2-3, is GAGVSQSPSNKVTEKGKDVELRCDPISGHTALYWYRQSLGQGLEFLIYFQGNSAPDKSGLPSDRFSAERTGGSVSTLTIQRTQQEDSAVYLCASSTYSGGADTQYFGPGTRLTVL.

The V call is TRBV7-6, the J call TRBJ1-4; 7 bases align to TRBD1. CDR1 SGHVS and CDR2 FNYEAQ come from the germline V gene. The CDR3 length is 21 residues. The J segment lost 0 bases and the V segment lost 2 bases, leaving 18 bases of the junction unmatched. CDR3 bases: TGTGCCAGCAGCTTACGCCCTCCGGGACAGAGCCTACTTTCAACTAATGAAAAACTGTTTTTT. Its translation is CASSLRPPGQSLLSTNEKLFF. The variable domain in full, with the rest retrieved from reference TRBV7-6 and TRBJ1-4, is GAGVSQSPRYKVTKRGQDVALRCDPISGHVSLYWYRQALGQGPEFLTYFNYEAQQDKSGLPNDRFSAERPEGSISTLTIQRTEQRDSAMYRCASSLRPPGQSLLSTNEKLFFGSGTQLSVL.

The rearrangement links TRBV28 to TRBJ1-2; weak D call: TRBD1 (5 bases). The CDR3 is made up of 15 amino acids. Germline CDR1 and CDR2: MDHEN and SYDVKM. The V end lost 2 bases, the J end lost 4 bases, and 14 bases lay between the germline ends. CDR3 sequence reads: CASSLGQGPTYGYTF. CDR3 bases: TGTGCCAGCAGTTTAGGTCAGGGCCCTACCTATGGCTACACCTTC.

The chain combines TRBV7-6 with TRBJ2-3; no firm D call. The CDR3 contains 14 residues. Germline values: CDR1 SGHVS, CDR2 FNYEAQ. With 2 bases removed from V and 2 bases from J, the gap between germline ends came to 8 bases. CDR3 region: CASSLSLDTDTQYF. CDR3 coding DNA: TGTGCCAGCAGCTTAAGCCTAGACACAGATACGCAGTATTTT. The variable domain in full, completed from reference TRBV7-6 and TRBJ2-3, reads GAGVSQSPRYKVTKRGQDVALRCDPISGHVSLYWYRQALGQGPEFLTYFNYEAQQDKSGLPNDRFSAERPEGSISTLTIQRTEQRDSAMYRCASSLSLDTDTQYFGPGTRLTVL.

This clone was counted a single time. V is TRBV11-2 and J is TRBJ2-3, with D uncertain. Germline V gene data show CDR1 as SGHAT and CDR2 as FQNNGV. This CDR3 is 15 amino acids long. V lost 1 base to trimming and J lost 2 bases, with 10 bases between them. The CDR3 loop reads CASSLGLGSTDTQYF. The CDR3 coding sequence is TGTGCCAGCAGCTTAGGGCTAGGTTCCACAGATACGCAGTATTTT.

The chain links TRBV6-1 to TRBJ1-2, with no clear D. V lost 3 bases and J 8 bases, leaving 10 bases between the germline ends. Per the germline V gene, CDR1 is MNHNS and CDR2 is SASEGT. The CDR3 runs to 12 residues. The CDR3 DNA reads as TGTGCCAGCAGTGACCTGAACATGGGCTACACCTTC. It translates to CASSDLNMGYTF.

The chain uses TRBV19 and TRBJ1-4; TRBD1 might be the D (5 bases). Between the trimmed V and J ends, which lost 5 bases and 3 bases, there was a span of 13 bases. The germline CDR1 and CDR2 sequences are LNHDA and SQIVND (reference sequence). The CDR3 sequence is 15 residues long. DNA for the CDR3: TGTGCCAGTAGTGGGCGGGACGAGCCTAATGAAAAACTGTTTTTT. Translating gives CASSGRDEPNEKLFF.

This clone appeared a single time. The rearrangement uses TRBV7-9 and TRBJ1-4, with D perhaps TRBD1 (6 bases). From germline, CDR1 is SEHNR and CDR2 FQNEAQ (reference sequence). CDR3 length: 15 residues. Between the trimmed V and J ends, which lost 3 bases and 6 bases, there was a span of 14 bases. The CDR3 coding sequence is TGTGCCAGCAGCTTCGGACATAACAGGGATGAAAAACTGTTTTTT. Amino acids: CASSFGHNRDEKLFF. Variable domain in full (rest from reference TRBV7-9 and TRBJ1-4): DTGVSQNPRHKITKRGQNVTFRCDPISEHNRLYWYRQTLGQGPEFLTYFQNEAQLEKSRLLSDRFSAERPKGSFSTLEIQRTEQGDSAMYLCASSFGHNRDEKLFFGSGTQLSVL.

V is TRBV7-3 and J is TRBJ2-7, with TRBD1 matching 9 bases. The CDR3 has 15 amino acids. Losses at the gene ends were 2 bases for V and 4 bases for J; bases not matched to a gene: 6. CDR1 and CDR2 from the germline V gene are SGHTA and FQGTGA. For the CDR3, the DNA is TGTGCCAGCAGCTTAGGGACAGGGCCCCCTTACGAGCAGTACTTC. This codes for CASSLGTGPPYEQYF. Together with reference TRBV7-3 and TRBJ2-7, the CDR3 gives the full variable domain: GAGVSQTPSNKVTEKGKYVELRCDPISGHTALYWYRQSLGQGPEFLIYFQGTGAADDSGLPNDRFFAVRPEGSVSTLKIQRTERGDSAVYLCASSLGTGPPYEQYFGPGTRLTVT.

CDR3 amino acids: CASSHKGASTDTQYF. DNA of the CDR3: TGTGCCAGCAGCCATAAGGGGGCTAGCACAGATACGCAGTATTTT. The chain uses TRBV7-3 and TRBJ2-3; 7 nucleotides agree with TRBD1. The CDR3 is made up of 15 amino acids. V was pared by 5 bases and J by 0 bases, with 5 bases of the junction left unmatched. Germline V gene data show CDR1 as SGHTA and CDR2 as FQGTGA.